The source of this TCR beta chain is a study of T cell repertoires in cytomegalovirus infection. This clonotype was detected only a few times. TCRdb processed the reads anew with MiXCR; each CDR3 protein has one entry. The sample shows roughly 600,000 distinct CDR3 sequences, 20% to 25% of them seen only once. Trimming took off 0 bases at V and 0 bases at J, with 17 bases between the two ends. The CDR3 is made up of 18 amino acids. Looked up from germline, CDR1 is SGHVS and CDR2 is FQNEAQ. The chain has TRBV7-8 and TRBJ1-2; no clear D. This receptor was obtained from a human donor in good health (CMV status not recorded). Some clones in this sample may be carry-over from other donors' samples. The specimen was CD8+ T cells from PBMCs. The chain's CDR3 is CASSLARQRERSNYGYTF. CDR3 in DNA: TGTGCCAGCAGCTTAGCGAGGCAGCGCGAGCGATCTAACTATGGCTACACCTTC.